The 21 T cell receptor beta chains below were found in one sample sequenced in a study of vaccination and CD4 T cells after COVID-19. Sequencing of cultured CD4+ T cell DNA used the Oncomine TCR Beta short-read assay. TCRdb re-called the PCR reads with MiXCR, one entry per CDR3 protein. The sample includes over 9,500 distinct CDR3 sequences, 69% of them seen just once. The antigens for these receptors are not known. Treatment defined: roughly ten-day PBMC culture with coronavirus spike peptide pools or control peptides (ViraFEST assay). The specimen sequenced was CD4+ T cells from blood, cultured in vitro. These receptors all come from a human donor who had recovered from COVID-19.

J is TRBJ2-5 and V is TRBV11-2, with 7 bases identical to TRBD1. The J segment lost 11 bases and the V segment lost 2 bases, leaving 14 bases of the junction unmatched. The CDR3 consists of 15 residues. Germline-derived CDR1 and CDR2 are SGHAT and FQNNGV. The CDR3 bases are TGTGCCAGCAGCTTAACGTATAGGGGGCGAAAAGAGCAGTACTTC. As protein: CASSLTYRGRKEQYF.

This sequence joins TRBV20-1 and TRBJ1-1; 7 bases align to TRBD1. The trim removed 5 bases at V and 2 bases at J, leaving 8 bases unmatched. Germline V CDR1 and CDR2: DFQATT, SNEGSKA (reference sequence). CDR3 length equals 14 residues. CDR3 coding DNA: TGCAGTGCTTCCGGGGACAGTATAAACACTGAAGCTTTCTTT. Residues: CSASGDSINTEAFF.

V is TRBV7-9 and J is TRBJ2-1, with 15 positions matching TRBD2. V lost 4 bases, J lost 2 bases, and 9 bases stayed unmatched. The V gene's germline CDR1 is SEHNR and CDR2 FQNEAQ (reference sequence). This CDR3 has 19 residues. The CDR3 loop reads CASSSSGTSGRSPYNEQFF. The CDR3 coding sequence is TGTGCCAGCAGCTCTTCCGGGACTAGCGGGAGGTCCCCCTACAATGAGCAGTTCTTC. The full variable domain, with the rest looked up from reference TRBV7-9 and TRBJ2-1, is DTGVSQNPRHKITKRGQNVTFRCDPISEHNRLYWYRQTLGQGPEFLTYFQNEAQLEKSRLLSDRFSAERPKGSFSTLEIQRTEQGDSAMYLCASSSSGTSGRSPYNEQFFGPGTRLTVL.

V is TRBV5-1 and J is TRBJ1-5, with unresolved D. Between the trimmed V and J ends, which lost 0 bases and 1 base, there was a span of 8 bases. CDR3 length: 15 amino acids. Germline values: CDR1 SGHRS, CDR2 YFSETQ. The CDR3 is CASSLADPSNQPQHF. The CDR3 DNA sequence: TGCGCCAGCAGCTTGGCCGACCCAAGCAATCAGCCCCAGCATTTT.

This chain uses TRBV28 with TRBJ1-5; TRBD1 matches 10 bases. CDR1 is MDHEN, CDR2 SYDVKM, per germline. This CDR3 has 15 amino acids. J gave up 4 bases and V 5 bases, and 5 bases lay outside the gene matches. DNA for the CDR3: TGTGCCAGCAGTACCCCGGGACAGGGGAATCAGCCCCAGCATTTT. Its translation is CASSTPGQGNQPQHF.

This rearrangement joins TRBV20-1 to TRBJ1-5; D gene uncertain. CDR3 size: 14 residues. Germline CDR1 reads DFQATT; CDR2 reads SNEGSKA (reference sequence). The V end lost 7 bases, the J end lost 0 bases, and 13 bases lay between the germline ends. CDR3 nucleotides: TGCAGTGTGCTGCAGCGGAATAGCAATCAGCCCCAGCATTTT. Translated, it gives CSVLQRNSNQPQHF.

The sample holds a few counts of this clonotype. This chain connects TRBV6-1 to TRBJ1-2; 9 bases are shared with TRBD1. CDR3 length: 15 residues. The germline V gene encodes CDR1 MNHNS and CDR2 SASEGT. The trim removed 6 bases at V and 8 bases at J, leaving 13 bases unmatched. In DNA form, the CDR3 reads TGTGCCAGCAGAGAGGACAGGGGCGCCCTGAGAGGCTACACCTTC. Translation gives CASREDRGALRGYTF.

CDR3 amino acids: CASGAGSFYGYTF. In nucleotides, the CDR3 is TGTGCCAGCGGGGCAGGGAGTTTCTATGGCTACACCTTC. The V and J genes are TRBV7-2 and TRBJ1-2; D is possibly TRBD1 (5 bases). Germline V gives CDR1 SGHTA, CDR2 FQGNSA. V lost 8 bases and J lost 4, with 14 bases in between. The CDR3 has 13 amino acids.

This rearrangement joins TRBV20-1 to TRBJ1-2; no firm D call. The V end lost 3 bases, the J end lost 7 bases, and 21 bases lay between the germline ends. Per the germline V gene, CDR1 is DFQATT and CDR2 is SNEGSKA (reference sequence). The CDR3 runs 15 residues. The CDR3 loop reads CSARPSGEASIGYTF. As DNA, the CDR3 is TGCAGTGCTAGGCCCTCCGGGGAGGCCTCTATTGGCTACACCTTC.

This clonotype was seen more than once but under ten times. DNA of the CDR3: TGTGCCAGCAGGACAGGTCTTAGCAATCAGCCCCAGCATTTT. Translating it yields CASRTGLSNQPQHF. This chain links TRBV2 with TRBJ1-5; maybe TRBD1 (6 bases). The CDR3 is 14 amino acids. The V end lost 6 bases, the J end lost 0 bases, and 9 bases lay between the germline ends. Germline CDR1 is SNHLY and CDR2 is FYNNEI.

The chain has TRBV19 and TRBJ2-2, with no clear D. CDR1 and CDR2 (germline): LNHDA, SQIVND (reference sequence). The CDR3 is 15 residues long. The ends were cut back, 1 base at V and 4 bases at J, with 10 bases in the middle. The DNA for the CDR3 is TGTGCCAGTAGTATAGTGGTACTTGGCACCGGGGAGCTGTTTTTT. It translates to CASSIVVLGTGELFF.

The V and J genes are TRBV11-2 and TRBJ2-3; D possibly matches TRBD1 or TRBD2 (5 bases each). V was shortened by 3 bases and J by 0 bases, with 13 bases between the two germline ends. The CDR3 is made up of 16 amino acids. Germline values: CDR1 SGHAT, CDR2 FQNNGV. The DNA for the CDR3 is TGTGCCAGCAGCTTGGAGTCGGGGCCGAGCACAGATACGCAGTATTTT. Its protein is CASSLESGPSTDTQYF.

The chain uses TRBV5-1 and TRBJ2-1; 7 bases map to TRBD1. V lost 1 base, J lost 4 bases, and 11 bases stayed unmatched. This CDR3 region has 17 residues. Germline values: CDR1 SGHRS, CDR2 YFSETQ. The CDR3 reads CASSLTGAISGYNEQFF. In DNA, the CDR3 is TGCGCCAGCAGCTTGACAGGGGCCATTAGTGGATACAATGAGCAGTTCTTC.

The rearrangement joins TRBV27 to TRBJ1-6; TRBD1 aligns across 7 bases. The CDR3 runs to 15 residues. Germline trimming cut 8 bases from V and 7 bases from J; bases unmatched to any gene: 11. Germline-derived CDR1 and CDR2 are MNHEY and SMNVEV (reference sequence). In DNA, the CDR3 is TGTGCCAGCTCTCCCACCGACAGGGACAATTCACCCCTCCACTTT. Amino acids: CASSPTDRDNSPLHF.

A few counts support this clonotype. The gene calls are TRBV20-1 and TRBJ1-6, with D tentatively TRBD1 (5 bases). The CDR3 spans 13 residues. Germline values: CDR1 DFQATT, CDR2 SNEGSKA (reference sequence). Deletions cut 1 base from V and 7 bases from J, with 8 bases between. The CDR3 region is CSARVGGNSPLHF. The CDR3 DNA reads TGCAGTGCTAGAGTGGGGGGAAATTCACCCCTCCACTTT.

As to this clonotype: One junction end does not reproduce the germline sequence, and a read error may be involved. CDR3 DNA sequence: TGTGCTAGCAGCTTATCGTCCCCGGGAGATACGCAGTATTTT. Translating it yields CASSLSSPGDTQYF. V usage is TRBV7-7 and J usage is TRBJ2-3; D is undetermined. The CDR3 runs to 14 residues. Germline CDR1 reads SSHAT; CDR2 reads FNYEAQ (reference sequence).

The chain is built from TRBV2 and TRBJ2-3; 10 bases map to TRBD2. Germline CDR1 is SNHLY and CDR2 is FYNNEI. The length of the CDR3 is 15 residues. Unmatched junction bases numbered 5, after V lost 5 bases and J lost 3 bases. The CDR3 spells CASSYGLAETDTQYF. The CDR3 region has the DNA TGTGCCAGCAGTTATGGACTAGCGGAAACAGATACGCAGTATTTT.

This chain joins TRBV28 and TRBJ2-2, with a possible D match to TRBD2 (5 bases). Trimming stripped 11 bases from V and 5 bases from J, with 18 bases between. The CDR3 sequence is 14 residues long. CDR1 and CDR2 (germline): MDHEN, SYDVKM. The CDR3 bases are TGTGCCGTAAACCGGGGTTCGAGTACCGGGGAGCTGTTTTTT. It yields the protein CAVNRGSSTGELFF.

The CDR3, as DNA: TGTGCCAGCAGTTTGGAGACAGGTTACCAGCCCCAGCATTTT. It translates to CASSLETGYQPQHF. V gene TRBV27 combines with J gene TRBJ1-5, with a possible D match to TRBD1 (6 bases). Germline CDR1 reads MNHEY; CDR2 reads SMNVEV (reference sequence). CDR3 length equals 14 residues. V was pared by 3 bases and J by 7 bases, with 13 bases between.

The V call is TRBV7-2, the J call TRBJ2-7; 9 bases agree with TRBD1. The V gene end was trimmed by 5 bases and the J gene end by 6 bases; junction bases not matched to a gene: 11. CDR1 is SGHTA, CDR2 FQGNSA, per germline. The CDR3 is 15 amino acids. The CDR3 DNA reads as TGTGCCAGCAGCCAAAACCGGGACAGGGTCGCCGAGCAGTACTTC. It specifies CASSQNRDRVAEQYF.

This clonotype has only a few counts. The chain carries TRBV20-1 and TRBJ1-2; 7 nucleotides line up with TRBD1. The length of the CDR3 is 15 residues. Germline lookup yields CDR1 DFQATT and CDR2 SNEGSKA (reference sequence). Losses at the gene ends were 3 bases for V and 4 bases for J; bases not matched to a gene: 11. CDR3 sequence (DNA): TGCAGTGCTAGGGGGCTGAGGGGGCGCACCTATGGCTACACCTTC. Its protein is CSARGLRGRTYGYTF.